This TCR beta chain emerged from a study of spatial heterogeneity in lung cancer. Looking at the study overall: Detection of beta-chain sequences consistently exceeded that of alpha-chain sequences.

Notes on this clonotype: Its antigen remains unidentified. This beta chain represents an off-target read in a library built for alpha chains; its size is of limited meaning.

Overall study results and limits: Whereas they appeared in blood less at follow-up, ubiquitous expanded tumor TCRs appeared there more at resection.

The time point denotes: blood at routine non-recurrence follow-up after resection. Unsorted samples of tumor, nontumor lung or frozen PBMC had their whole RNA sequenced. This CDR3 is built from 17 residues. The V end lost 3 bases, the J end lost 0 bases, and 15 bases lay between the germline ends. CDR1 is KGHDR and CDR2 is SFDVKD in the germline V gene. Unique molecular identifiers, one per molecule, were present on every TCR cDNA molecule. TCRdb fed the 5' RACE reads into MiXCR, producing one record per CDR3 protein. The sample shows under 3,500 distinct CDR3 sequences, roughly 51% of them seen only once.

This clonotype originated in a male donor with early-stage non-small cell lung cancer. The chain uses TRBV24-1 and TRBJ2-3; D may be TRBD2 (6 bases). The sequenced sample was PBMCs, obtained at follow-up. CDR3 in DNA: TGTGCCACCAGTGATGGGGGACTGCCGGGGAGCACAGATACGCAGTATTTT. Translation gives CATSDGGLPGSTDTQYF.